The clone carrying this T cell receptor beta chain showed up just a few times. Its antigen remains unknown. The data stem from a study of post-analysis software for immune sequencing data. Study conclusions and caveats: Comparison of patients with controls showed five TRBV segments more frequent in patients, TRBV5-6, TRBV5-1 and TRBV20-1 among them. Samples sharing a preparation batch grouped tightly together when assessed by F measure.

Incorporated into the TCR beta cDNA libraries were unique molecular identifiers, which served to reduce PCR and sequencing biases. Via MiXCR, TCRdb re-called the PCR reads, giving one row per CDR3 protein. The sample contains hundreds of thousands of distinct CDR3 sequences, approximately 30% of which appear only once. This CDR3 has 14 residues. From germline, CDR1 is LGHDT and CDR2 YNNKEL (reference sequence). Deletions cut 1 base from V and 3 bases from J, with 7 bases between. Input material: blood. The rearrangement joins TRBV3-1 to TRBJ1-5; D unclear. The TCR sequence derives from a girl under 18 with multiple sclerosis. CDR3 protein: CASSQGLLNQPQHF. The DNA for the CDR3 is TGTGCCAGCAGCCAAGGGCTCCTCAATCAGCCCCAGCATTTT.